What follows are 28 T cell receptor beta chains derived from one specimen sequenced in a study of T-cell reconstitution after alpha-beta-depleted transplantation in children. Preparation of the TCRbeta library was carried out with unique molecular identifiers. TCRdb recomputed calls from the PCR reads with MiXCR, one row per CDR3 protein. Seen here are 250,000 to 400,000 distinct CDR3 sequences, around 25% observed once, and the top ten hold over 9.5%. Source: PBMCs, mostly from graft donor cells, taken 180 days after TCRalphabeta/CD19-depleted stem cell transplant. The receptors originated from a male patient aged 10 to 17 who had a stem cell transplant for acute lymphoblastic leukemia, so the T cells may come from the graft donor.

This sequence joins TRBV12-3 or TRBV12-4 and TRBJ2-7, with TRBD2 as a possible D gene (5 bases). With 5 bases removed from V and 3 bases from J, the gap between germline ends came to 8 bases. This CDR3 spans 12 amino acids. CDR3 sequence (DNA): TGTGCCAGCAGTCGCCGGGACTACGAGCAGTACTTC. It specifies CASSRRDYEQYF.

The genes are TRBV5-1 and TRBJ2-3; D call uncertain. CDR3 size: 21 residues. Trimming took 1 base from V and 5 from J, leaving 32 bases between them. Germline V gene data show CDR1 as SGHRS and CDR2 as YFSETQ. Written as DNA, the CDR3 is TGCGCCAGCAGCTTGTCTCGCCTTGATATCGTTCCCTCCGGAGAAAGAGATACGCAGTATTTT. Translated, it gives CASSLSRLDIVPSGERDTQYF.

The genes are TRBV29-1 and TRBJ2-5; D possibly corresponds to TRBD2 (6 bases). This CDR3 has 11 amino acids. V lost 6 bases, J lost 5 bases, and 10 bases lay in between. Germline values: CDR1 SQVTM, CDR2 ANQGSEA. The CDR3 protein is CSVGLLETQYF. For the CDR3, the DNA is TGCAGCGTGGGACTCTTGGAGACCCAGTACTTC.

The gene calls are TRBV7-2 and TRBJ2-7; 8 nucleotides align to TRBD2. This CDR3 contains 15 residues. The germline CDR1 and CDR2 sequences are SGHTA and FQGNSA. Trimming at V came to 4 bases and at J to 4 bases, leaving 9 bases not matched to a gene. DNA for the CDR3: TGTGCCAGCAGCTCGGGGGGGGCAGTCCCTTACGAGCAGTACTTC. This translates into CASSSGGAVPYEQYF.

DNA of the CDR3: TGCGCCAGCAGCCAAGATCTGGGACTAGCGGCCAATGAGCAGTTCTTC. The encoded protein is CASSQDLGLAANEQFF. The chain couples TRBV4-1 to TRBJ2-1, with 11 bases that match TRBD2. The CDR3 extends over 16 amino acids. Germline CDR1 and CDR2: MGHRA and YSYEKL. J lost 6 bases, V lost 0 bases, and 4 bases had no gene match.

This chain uses TRBV28 with TRBJ1-5, with D unclear. From germline, CDR1 is MDHEN and CDR2 SYDVKM. This CDR3 is 13 amino acids long. V lost 7 bases to trimming and J lost 0 bases, with 7 bases between them. This CDR3 reads CASTQLSNQPQHF. CDR3 coding DNA: TGTGCCAGCACCCAACTTAGCAATCAGCCCCAGCATTTT.

The CDR3 region is CASSQVEWPSGETQYF. The CDR3 nucleotides read TGCGCCAGCAGCCAAGTCGAGTGGCCTTCAGGGGAGACCCAGTACTTC. This sequence joins TRBV4-1 and TRBJ2-5; D possibly corresponds to TRBD1 (5 bases). The V and J ends lost 1 base and 5 bases respectively, with 17 bases between them. The CDR3 runs 16 residues. Germline V gives CDR1 MGHRA, CDR2 YSYEKL.

This clonotype was seen many times. The J gene is TRBJ2-5, the V gene TRBV29-1; D may be TRBD1 (6 bases). Germline CDR1 is SQVTM and CDR2 is ANQGSEA. This CDR3 has 13 residues. V lost 7 bases and J lost 2, with 14 bases in between. This chain's CDR3 is CSGTQGGQETQYF. DNA of the CDR3: TGCAGCGGCACTCAAGGGGGTCAAGAGACCCAGTACTTC.

CDR3 coding DNA: TGTGCCAGCAGACTACTATCGGACGTTACAGGGAACACTGAAGCTTTCTTT. As protein: CASRLLSDVTGNTEAFF. V is TRBV6-2 or TRBV6-3 and J is TRBJ1-1, with a possible D match to TRBD1 (5 bases). CDR3 size: 17 residues. V dropped 6 bases and J dropped 1 base, with 21 bases sitting between them. Germline lookup yields CDR1 MNHEY and CDR2 SVGEGT.

This chain links TRBV6-6 with TRBJ2-5; maybe TRBD2 (5 bases). Germline-derived CDR1 and CDR2 are MNHNY and SVGAGI (reference sequence). Deletions cut 2 bases from V and 7 bases from J, with 11 bases between. The CDR3 loop spans 13 amino acids. CDR3 bases: TGTGCCAGCAGTTACCAGGACTTTGGGACCCAGTACTTC. Encoded protein: CASSYQDFGTQYF.

The CDR3 region is CASSLGGLAVTDTQYF. The CDR3 DNA sequence: TGCGCCAGCAGCTTAGGGGGACTAGCGGTCACAGATACGCAGTATTTT. The rearrangement uses TRBV5-1 and TRBJ2-3; TRBD2 matches at 11 bases. There are 16 residues in the CDR3. The ends lost 2 bases at V and 2 bases at J; junction bases unmatched: 4. Per germline, CDR1 SGHRS and CDR2 YFSETQ. Looking up the rest from reference TRBV5-1 and TRBJ2-3 gives the full variable domain: KAGVTQTPRYLIKTRGQQVTLSCSPISGHRSVSWYQQTPGQGLQFLFEYFSETQRNKGNFPGRFSGRQFSNSRSEMNVSTLELGDSALYLCASSLGGLAVTDTQYFGPGTRLTVL.

This chain joins TRBV7-9 and TRBJ1-2, with TRBD1 as a possible D gene (5 bases). The CDR3 runs to 13 residues. In germline, CDR1 is SEHNR, CDR2 FQNEAQ (reference sequence). Deletions cut 5 bases from V and 3 bases from J, with 10 bases between. CDR3 in amino acids: CASSGGTHYGYTF. For the CDR3, the DNA is TGTGCCAGCAGCGGCGGGACTCACTATGGCTACACCTTC. Full variable domain (outside the CDR3, taken from reference TRBV7-9 and TRBJ1-2): DTGVSQNPRHKITKRGQNVTFRCDPISEHNRLYWYRQTLGQGPEFLTYFQNEAQLEKSRLLSDRFSAERPKGSFSTLEIQRTEQGDSAMYLCASSGGTHYGYTFGSGTRLTVV.

V and J are TRBV28 and TRBJ2-1; TRBD1 matches 10 bases. This CDR3 contains 14 residues. The V gene end was trimmed by 8 bases and the J gene end by 7 bases; junction bases not matched to a gene: 8. Germline assignment: CDR1 MDHEN and CDR2 SYDVKM. CDR3 protein: CASGRPGQGNEQFF. CDR3 coding DNA: TGTGCCAGCGGCCGTCCGGGACAGGGGAATGAGCAGTTCTTC. Full variable domain (outside the CDR3, taken from reference TRBV28 and TRBJ2-1): DVKVTQSSRYLVKRTGEKVFLECVQDMDHENMFWYRQDPGLGLRLIYFSYDVKMKEKGDIPEGYSVSREKKERFSLILESASTNQTSMYLCASGRPGQGNEQFFGPGTRLTVL.

The chain is built from TRBV4-1 and TRBJ2-3; D unresolved. In germline, CDR1 is MGHRA, CDR2 YSYEKL. The CDR3 contains 11 residues. Trimming cost V 1 base and J 12 bases, with 8 bases left between them. In DNA form, the CDR3 reads TGCGCCAGCAGCCAAGGCCCCTCACAGTATTTT. It yields the protein CASSQGPSQYF.

V usage is TRBV21-1 and J usage is TRBJ1-2; the table's D call, TRBD1, has no DNA check behind it. TRBV21-1 is noted as a pseudogene. The CDR3 loop spans 16 amino acids. The CDR3 bases are TGTGCCAGCAGCAAAAAAGGACAAGGGTGGTTTTATGGCTACACCTTC. Translating gives CASSKKGQGWFYGYTF.

V and J are TRBV18 and TRBJ1-5, with TRBD1 identical over 8 bases. Trimming cost V 6 bases and J 9 bases; bases outside gene matches: 10. The CDR3 has 14 amino acids. Germline V gene sequence: CDR1 KGHSH, CDR2 LQKENI. CDR3 coding DNA: TGTGCCAGCTCGTTGGGACAGGCTTTTGTGCCCCAGCATTTT. Encoded protein: CASSLGQAFVPQHF.

V usage is TRBV7-3 and J usage is TRBJ2-1; 10 positions agree with TRBD2. CDR1 is SGHTA and CDR2 is FQGTGA in the germline V gene. V dropped 5 bases and J dropped 7; count of bases not matched to a gene: 17. This CDR3 is built from 18 residues. DNA for the CDR3: TGTGCCAGCAGCCCAAGTCCCCCTCTAGCGGGAGTATTTAATGAGCAGTTCTTC. Its protein product is CASSPSPPLAGVFNEQFF.

V gene TRBV6-5 combines with J gene TRBJ1-1; D ambiguous. The CDR3 length is 13 residues. The V gene lost 0 bases and the J gene lost 3 bases, with 5 bases spanning the gap. Germline V gives CDR1 MNHEY, CDR2 SVGAGI. The CDR3 sequence is CASSYSGYTEAFF. The CDR3 region has the DNA TGTGCCAGCAGTTACTCGGGCTACACTGAAGCTTTCTTT.

This chain uses TRBV6-5 with TRBJ2-3; no definite D call. The CDR3 extends over 16 amino acids. CDR1 is MNHEY, CDR2 SVGAGI, per germline. Between the trimmed V and J ends, which lost 0 bases and 2 bases, there was a span of 12 bases. CDR3 residues: CASSYSIWLNTDTQYF. CDR3 bases: TGTGCCAGCAGTTACTCGATCTGGCTGAACACAGATACGCAGTATTTT.

The chain combines TRBV7-9 with TRBJ1-1; D is unclear. The CDR3 has 14 residues. The V and J ends lost 0 bases and 11 bases respectively, with 16 bases between them. The germline V gene encodes CDR1 SEHNR and CDR2 FQNEAQ (reference sequence). In nucleotides, the CDR3 is TGTGCCAGCAGCTTAGCTTCGTACGAACAGAGCGCTTTCTTT. Protein: CASSLASYEQSAFF.

The J gene is TRBJ1-1, the V gene TRBV20-1; D gene ambiguous. CDR3 length: 14 residues. Germline values: CDR1 DFQATT, CDR2 SNEGSKA (reference sequence). Trimming removed 6 bases at V and 1 base at J, with 15 bases between. CDR3 DNA sequence: TGCAGTGCCCGGACTCCCCTTGGGAACACTGAAGCTTTCTTT. This codes for CSARTPLGNTEAFF.

The chain is built from TRBV7-2 and TRBJ2-5; TRBD2 matches at 12 bases. The junction had 4 bases not matched to a gene; V was cut back by 1 base and J by 7 bases. The length of the CDR3 is 15 residues. The germline V gene encodes CDR1 SGHTA and CDR2 FQGNSA. The CDR3 sequence is CASSLVASGRGTQYF. As DNA, the CDR3 is TGTGCCAGCAGCTTAGTCGCTAGCGGGAGGGGGACCCAGTACTTC.

This clonotype was recorded a few times. The chain joins TRBV25-1 to TRBJ2-4; possible D gene TRBD2, 6 bases. Deletions cut 0 bases from V and 8 bases from J, with 17 bases between. Germline-derived CDR1 and CDR2 are MGHDK and SYGVNS. CDR3 size: 16 residues. CDR3 in DNA: TGTGCCAGCAGTGAATACAAAAGGACCCGGGAGCACATTCAGTACTTC. It encodes CASSEYKRTREHIQYF.

The chain employs TRBV7-9 and TRBJ2-1; D gene unclear. CDR3 length equals 9 residues. The V end was cut by 8 bases, the J end by 8 bases, with 4 bases between. Germline V lookup: CDR1 SEHNR, CDR2 FQNEAQ (reference sequence). CDR3 amino acids: CASGDEQFF. The CDR3 region has the DNA TGTGCCAGCGGTGATGAGCAGTTCTTC.

The chain recombines TRBV4-2 with TRBJ1-3; D is possibly TRBD1 (6 bases). The CDR3 sequence is 16 residues long. Germline V gene lookup returns CDR1 LGHNA and CDR2 YNFKEQ. V lost 0 bases and J lost 2, with 11 bases in between. The CDR3 sequence is CASSQEGGYPGNTIYF. Written as DNA, the CDR3 is TGTGCCAGCAGCCAAGAAGGGGGGTACCCTGGAAACACCATATATTTT.

There are a few counts of this clonotype. The chain uses TRBV9 and TRBJ1-2; no clear D. V lost 3 bases to trimming and J lost 8 bases, with 11 bases between them. The CDR3 runs to 12 residues. Germline V gene sequence: CDR1 SGDLS, CDR2 YYNGEE. The CDR3 is CASSELSEGYTF. DNA for the CDR3: TGTGCCAGCAGCGAGTTAAGCGAGGGCTACACCTTC.

The sample holds a few counts of this clonotype. The V gene is TRBV5-5, the J gene TRBJ1-1; D not resolved. Per the germline V gene, CDR1 is SGHKS and CDR2 is YYEKEE (reference sequence). V was pared by 2 bases and J by 7 bases, with 12 bases between. The CDR3 has 13 amino acids. CDR3 nucleotides: TGTGCCAGCAGCTTAAATACATGGGTTGAAGCTTTCTTT. This codes for CASSLNTWVEAFF.

This clonotype was seen a few times. This rearrangement joins TRBV6-2 or TRBV6-3 to TRBJ2-1, with 10 positions matching TRBD2. The length of the CDR3 is 15 residues. With V trimmed by 4 bases and J by 8 bases, 8 bases remained unmatched. CDR1 and CDR2 (germline): MNHEY, SVGEGT. CDR3 sequence: CASSLILAGSDEQFF. In nucleotides, the CDR3 is TGTGCCAGCAGTTTAATACTAGCGGGATCGGATGAGCAGTTCTTC.